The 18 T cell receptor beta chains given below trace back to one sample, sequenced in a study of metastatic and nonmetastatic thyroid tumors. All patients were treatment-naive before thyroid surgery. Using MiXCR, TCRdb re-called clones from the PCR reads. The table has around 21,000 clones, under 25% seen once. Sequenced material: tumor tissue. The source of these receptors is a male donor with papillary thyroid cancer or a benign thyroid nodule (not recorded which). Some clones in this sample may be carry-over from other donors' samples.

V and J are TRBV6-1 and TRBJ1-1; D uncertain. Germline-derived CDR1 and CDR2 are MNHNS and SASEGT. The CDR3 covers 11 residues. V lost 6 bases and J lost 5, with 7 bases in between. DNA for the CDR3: TGTGCCAGCAGATCGGGGACTGAAGCTTTCTTT. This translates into CASRSGTEAFF.

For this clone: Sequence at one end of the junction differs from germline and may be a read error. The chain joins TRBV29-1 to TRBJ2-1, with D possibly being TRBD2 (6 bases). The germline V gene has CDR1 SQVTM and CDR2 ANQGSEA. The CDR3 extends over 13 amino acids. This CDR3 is CSVKPTSLHEQFF. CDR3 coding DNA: TGCAGCGTTAAGCCCACTAGCTTACATGAGCAATTCTTC.

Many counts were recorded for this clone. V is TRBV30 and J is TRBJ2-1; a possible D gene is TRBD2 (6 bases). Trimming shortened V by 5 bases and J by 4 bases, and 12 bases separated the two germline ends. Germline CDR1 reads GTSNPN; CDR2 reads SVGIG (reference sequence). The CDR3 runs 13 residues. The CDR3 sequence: CAWDLGTYNEQFF. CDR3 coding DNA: TGTGCCTGGGACTTAGGGACTTACAATGAGCAGTTCTTC.

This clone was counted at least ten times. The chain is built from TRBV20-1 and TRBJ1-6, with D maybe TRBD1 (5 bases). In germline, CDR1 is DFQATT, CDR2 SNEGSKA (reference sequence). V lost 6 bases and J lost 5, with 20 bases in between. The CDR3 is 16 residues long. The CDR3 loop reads CSATPQMGLDNSPLHF. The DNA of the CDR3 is TGCAGTGCCACTCCACAAATGGGACTGGATAATTCACCCCTCCACTTT.

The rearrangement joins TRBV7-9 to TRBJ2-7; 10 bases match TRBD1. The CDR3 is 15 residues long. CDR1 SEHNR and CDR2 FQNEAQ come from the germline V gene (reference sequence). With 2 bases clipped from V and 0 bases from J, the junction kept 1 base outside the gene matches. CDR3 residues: CASSLWDRGSYEQYF. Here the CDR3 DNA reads TGTGCCAGCAGCTTATGGGACAGGGGCTCCTACGAGCAGTACTTC.

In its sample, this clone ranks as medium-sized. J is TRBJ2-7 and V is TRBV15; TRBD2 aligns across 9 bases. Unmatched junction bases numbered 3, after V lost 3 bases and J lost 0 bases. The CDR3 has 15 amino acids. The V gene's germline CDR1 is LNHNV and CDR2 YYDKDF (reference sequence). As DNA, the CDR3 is TGTGCCACCAGCAGGCAACTAGCGGGCTCCTACGAGCAGTACTTC. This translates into CATSRQLAGSYEQYF.

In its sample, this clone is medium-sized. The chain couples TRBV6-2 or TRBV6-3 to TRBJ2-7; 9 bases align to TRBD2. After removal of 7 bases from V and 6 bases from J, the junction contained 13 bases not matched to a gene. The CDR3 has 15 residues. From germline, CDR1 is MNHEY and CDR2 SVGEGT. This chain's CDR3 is CASTKGLAGALEQYF. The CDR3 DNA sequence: TGTGCCAGCACCAAGGGGTTAGCGGGAGCCCTCGAGCAGTACTTC.

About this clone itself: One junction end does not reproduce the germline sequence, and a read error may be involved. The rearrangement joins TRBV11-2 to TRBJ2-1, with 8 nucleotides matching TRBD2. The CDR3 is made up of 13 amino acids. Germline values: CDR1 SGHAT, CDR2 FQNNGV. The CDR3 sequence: CASITGTRGEQLF. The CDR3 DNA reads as TGTGCCAGCATCACCGGGACTAGAGGTGAGCAGTTATTC.

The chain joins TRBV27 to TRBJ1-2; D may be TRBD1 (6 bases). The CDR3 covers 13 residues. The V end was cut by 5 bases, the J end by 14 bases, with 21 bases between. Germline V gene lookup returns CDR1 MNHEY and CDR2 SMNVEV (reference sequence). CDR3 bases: TGTGCCAGCAGTGCACAGGGTTATGGCGCTGATACCTTC. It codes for CASSAQGYGADTF.

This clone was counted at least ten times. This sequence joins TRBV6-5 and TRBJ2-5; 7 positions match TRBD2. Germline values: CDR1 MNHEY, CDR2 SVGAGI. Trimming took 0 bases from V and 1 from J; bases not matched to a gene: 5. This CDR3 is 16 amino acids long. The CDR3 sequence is CASSYSYGGTQETQYF. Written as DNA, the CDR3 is TGTGCCAGCAGTTACTCTTACGGGGGGACCCAAGAGACCCAGTACTTC.

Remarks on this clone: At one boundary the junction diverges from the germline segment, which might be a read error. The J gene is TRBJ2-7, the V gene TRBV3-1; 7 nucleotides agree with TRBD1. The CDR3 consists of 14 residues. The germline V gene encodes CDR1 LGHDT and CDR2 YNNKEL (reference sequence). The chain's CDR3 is CASSITGQVHEHDF. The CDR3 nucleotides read TGTGCCAGCAGCATTACAGGACAGGTACACGAGCACGACTTC.

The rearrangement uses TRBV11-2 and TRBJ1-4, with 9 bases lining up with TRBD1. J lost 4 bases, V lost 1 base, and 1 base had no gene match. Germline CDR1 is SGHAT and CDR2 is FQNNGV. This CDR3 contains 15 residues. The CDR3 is CASSLGDRDNEKLFF. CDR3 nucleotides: TGTGCCAGCAGCTTAGGGGACAGGGATAATGAAAAACTGTTTTTT.

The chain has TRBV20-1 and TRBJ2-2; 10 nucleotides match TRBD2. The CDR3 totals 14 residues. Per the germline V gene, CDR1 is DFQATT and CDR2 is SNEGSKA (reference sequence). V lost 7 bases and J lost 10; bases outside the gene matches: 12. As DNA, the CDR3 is TGCAGTGTGATGCTAGCGGGAGATTCCGCGGAGCTGTTTTTT. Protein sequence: CSVMLAGDSAELFF.

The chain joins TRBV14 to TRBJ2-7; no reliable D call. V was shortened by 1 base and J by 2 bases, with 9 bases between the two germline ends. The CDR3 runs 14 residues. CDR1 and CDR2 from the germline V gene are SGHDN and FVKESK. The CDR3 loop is CASSQVGSAYEQYF. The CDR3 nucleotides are TGTGCCAGCAGCCAAGTAGGGTCCGCCTACGAGCAGTACTTC.

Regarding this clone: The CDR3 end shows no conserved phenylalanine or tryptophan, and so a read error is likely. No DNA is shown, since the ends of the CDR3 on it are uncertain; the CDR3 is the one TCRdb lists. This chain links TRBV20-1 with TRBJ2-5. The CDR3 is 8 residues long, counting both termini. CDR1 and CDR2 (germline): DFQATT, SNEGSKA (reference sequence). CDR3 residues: CSARPITI.

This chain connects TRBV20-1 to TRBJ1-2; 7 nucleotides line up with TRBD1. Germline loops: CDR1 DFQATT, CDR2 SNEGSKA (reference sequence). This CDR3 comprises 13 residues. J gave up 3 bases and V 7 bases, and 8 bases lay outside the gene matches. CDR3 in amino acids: CSESGTVDYGYTF. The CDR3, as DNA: TGCAGTGAATCCGGGACAGTAGACTATGGCTACACCTTC.

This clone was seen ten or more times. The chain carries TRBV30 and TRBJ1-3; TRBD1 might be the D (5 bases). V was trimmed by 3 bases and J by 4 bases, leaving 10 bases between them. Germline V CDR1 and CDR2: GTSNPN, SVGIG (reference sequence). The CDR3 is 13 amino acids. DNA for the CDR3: TGTGCCTGGAGCGGGGGGGTCGGAAACACCATATATTTT. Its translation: CAWSGGVGNTIYF. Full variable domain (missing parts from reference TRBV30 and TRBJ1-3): SQTIHQWPATLVQPVGSPLSLECTVEGTSNPNLYWYRQAAGRGLQLLFYSVGIGQISSEVPQNLSASRPQDRQFILSSKKLLLSDSGFYLCAWSGGVGNTIYFGEGSWLTVV.

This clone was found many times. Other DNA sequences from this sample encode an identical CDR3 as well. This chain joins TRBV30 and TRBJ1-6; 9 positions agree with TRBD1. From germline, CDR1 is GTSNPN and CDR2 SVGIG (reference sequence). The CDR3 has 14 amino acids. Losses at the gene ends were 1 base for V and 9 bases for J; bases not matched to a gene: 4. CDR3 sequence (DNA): TGTGCCTGGAGTGAGGGACAGGGAGGTTCACCCCTCCACTTT. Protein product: CAWSEGQGGSPLHF.